This T cell receptor beta chain was recorded in a study of early T cells in non-severe SARS-CoV-2 infection. One entry per CDR3 protein, called by TCRdb with MiXCR from the 5' RACE reads. Of 65,000 to 95,000 distinct CDR3 sequences listed, approximately 16% were seen once; the top ten hold approximately 2.9%. The CDR3 covers 15 residues. Trimming removed 2 bases from V and 5 bases from J; junction bases left unmatched: 7. Germline loops: CDR1 SGHDN, CDR2 FVKESK. Sequenced sample: whole blood. This sequence was found in an adult who was a healthcare worker with PCR-confirmed SARS-CoV-2 infection or an uninfected control (not recorded which). The chain joins TRBV14 to TRBJ2-5; TRBD1 matches 8 bases. This chain's CDR3 is CASSQLTGVGETQYF. As DNA, the CDR3 is TGTGCCAGCAGCCAACTGACAGGGGTAGGGGAGACCCAGTACTTC.